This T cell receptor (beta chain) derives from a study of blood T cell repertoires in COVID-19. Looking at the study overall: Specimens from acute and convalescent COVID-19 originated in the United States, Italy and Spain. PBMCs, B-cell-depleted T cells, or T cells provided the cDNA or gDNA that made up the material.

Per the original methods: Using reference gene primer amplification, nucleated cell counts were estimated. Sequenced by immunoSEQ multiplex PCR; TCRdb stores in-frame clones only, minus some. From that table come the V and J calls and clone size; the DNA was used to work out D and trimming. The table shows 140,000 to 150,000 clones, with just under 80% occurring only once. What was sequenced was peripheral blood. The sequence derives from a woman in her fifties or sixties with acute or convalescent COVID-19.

CDR3 amino acids: CAWSVPLRVQPQHF. DNA for the CDR3: TGTGCCTGGAGTGTACCCCTCCGGGTTCAGCCCCAGCATTTT. The chain has TRBV30 and TRBJ1-5; no reliable D call. Trimming pared 0 bases from V and 6 bases from J, leaving 12 bases between. The CDR3 runs 14 residues. Germline V lookup: CDR1 GTSNPN, CDR2 SVGIG (reference sequence).